Following are 16 T cell receptor beta chains from one sample sequenced in a study of radiotherapy plus CTLA-4 blockade in lung cancer. The assay was immunoSEQ multiplex PCR, and TCRdb's table has in-frame clones only and misses some. The sample carries some 64,000 clones, 65% to 85% recorded once. The material sequenced was peripheral blood, taken from a patient treated with radiotherapy plus ipilimumab. The receptors derive from a human donor with non-small cell lung cancer whose response to radiotherapy plus ipilimumab could not be evaluated. Some clones in this sample may be carry-over from other donors' samples.

This clone was seen a handful of times. This chain uses TRBV12-5 with TRBJ2-2; D is unclear. Trimming took off 0 bases at V and 4 bases at J, with 12 bases between the two ends. This CDR3 is built from 16 residues. Per germline, CDR1 LGHNT and CDR2 FRNRAP. CDR3 DNA sequence: TGTGCTAGTGGTTTGGTATCCCTAGAAAGCACCGGGGAGCTGTTTTTT. Translating gives CASGLVSLESTGELFF.

This clone was observed at least ten times. V and J are TRBV28 and TRBJ1-1; 7 nucleotides line up with TRBD1. J lost 5 bases, V lost 5 bases, and 11 bases had no gene match. The germline V gene has CDR1 MDHEN and CDR2 SYDVKM. CDR3 length: 15 amino acids. In nucleotides, the CDR3 is TGTGCCAGCAGTACGGAGGGGGCGCAGTATACTGAAGCTTTCTTT. This gives the protein CASSTEGAQYTEAFF.

The gene calls are TRBV29-1 and TRBJ1-2; TRBD1 matches at 11 bases. The CDR3 extends over 14 amino acids. The germline V gene encodes CDR1 SQVTM and CDR2 ANQGSEA. V lost 7 bases, J lost 8 bases, and 12 bases stayed unmatched. DNA of the CDR3: TGCAGCGCGTACGGACAGGGGGCTTTCTCGGGCTACACCTTC. It translates to CSAYGQGAFSGYTF.

The J gene is TRBJ1-2, the V gene TRBV5-6; D not resolved. This CDR3 region has 13 residues. CDR1 is SGHDT, CDR2 YYEEEE, per germline. V was pared by 0 bases and J by 8 bases, with 11 bases between. For the CDR3, the DNA is TGTGCCAGCAGCTTGGAACGGTCTAGAGGCTACACCTTC. Amino acids: CASSLERSRGYTF.

The V call is TRBV5-4, the J call TRBJ2-1; 8 nucleotides match TRBD2. The CDR3 length is 15 residues. The J segment lost 7 bases and the V segment lost 5 bases, leaving 11 bases of the junction unmatched. Per germline, CDR1 SGHNT and CDR2 YYREEE (reference sequence). CDR3 nucleotide sequence: TGTGCCAGCAGTTATACTAGCGGCAGCCGGAATGAGCAGTTCTTC. Amino acid sequence: CASSYTSGSRNEQFF.

The rearrangement joins TRBV6-5 to TRBJ2-1; 8 nucleotides line up with TRBD1. Germline lookup yields CDR1 MNHEY and CDR2 SVGAGI. V lost 7 bases, J lost 0 bases, and 5 bases stayed unmatched. The CDR3 has 15 amino acids. The CDR3 reads CASTPGGLSYNEQFF. In nucleotides, the CDR3 is TGTGCCAGCACCCCAGGGGGCCTCTCCTACAATGAGCAGTTCTTC.

The chain is built from TRBV4-1 and TRBJ2-1, with D possibly being TRBD2 (5 bases). Trimming pared 4 bases from V and 5 bases from J, leaving 15 bases between. CDR3 size: 15 residues. Germline V lookup: CDR1 MGHRA, CDR2 YSYEKL. The CDR3 here is CASSRGYIGNNEQFF. The CDR3 coding sequence is TGCGCCAGCAGCCGCGGGTATATCGGGAACAATGAGCAGTTCTTC.

The chain links TRBV29-1 to TRBJ2-3; no reliable D call. The CDR3 extends over 14 amino acids. Germline loops: CDR1 SQVTM, CDR2 ANQGSEA. The V end was cut by 4 bases, the J end by 0 bases, with 11 bases between. CDR3 sequence: CSVAAATSTDTQYF. The CDR3 coding sequence is TGCAGCGTTGCGGCGGCAACTAGCACAGATACGCAGTATTTT.

The chain is built from TRBV5-4 and TRBJ2-3; tentatively, D is TRBD1 (5 bases). V dropped 1 base and J dropped 2 bases, with 8 bases sitting between them. Germline V gene lookup returns CDR1 SGHNT and CDR2 YYREEE (reference sequence). The CDR3 totals 14 residues. CDR3 sequence reads: CASSLRGTTDTQYF. CDR3 nucleotides: TGTGCCAGCAGCTTGAGGGGTACCACAGATACGCAGTATTTT.

This clone has more than one count but fewer than ten. The CDR3 DNA follows: TGTGCCAGCAGCAAAGCTAGTGGGAATGAAAAACTGTTTTTT. Protein sequence: CASSKASGNEKLFF. The V gene is TRBV5-4, the J gene TRBJ1-4; D is ambiguous. Trimming cost V 4 bases and J 5 bases, with 12 bases left between them. The CDR3 is 14 residues long. The germline V gene has CDR1 SGHNT and CDR2 YYREEE (reference sequence). Filled out from reference TRBV5-4 and TRBJ1-4, the complete variable domain reads ETGVTQSPTHLIKTRGQQVTLRCSSQSGHNTVSWYQQALGQGPQFIFQYYREEENGRGNFPPRFSGLQFPNYSSELNVNALELDDSALYLCASSKASGNEKLFFGSGTQLSVL.

This clone was counted between two and nine times. The V and J genes are TRBV4-2 and TRBJ2-3; 8 bases align to TRBD2. There are 16 residues in the CDR3. V was pared by 5 bases and J by 0 bases, with 7 bases of the junction left unmatched. Per the germline V gene, CDR1 is LGHNA and CDR2 is YNFKEQ. This CDR3 reads CASSLNSGGSTDTQYF. The CDR3 region has the DNA TGTGCCAGCAGCTTAAACAGCGGGGGTAGCACAGATACGCAGTATTTT.

The chain recombines TRBV10-3 with TRBJ1-2; D is undetermined. Looked up from germline, CDR1 is ENHRY and CDR2 is SYGVKD. The CDR3 runs 14 residues. CDR3 in amino acids: CATIGPGFVGGYTF. DNA for the CDR3: TGTGCTACTATCGGTCCGGGGTTCGTAGGAGGCTACACCTTC.

This clone came up a few times. This chain links TRBV4-3 with TRBJ2-7; maybe TRBD1 (6 bases). Trimming shortened V by 5 bases and J by 2 bases, and 10 bases separated the two germline ends. The CDR3 has 13 residues. The V gene's germline CDR1 is LGHNA and CDR2 YSLEER. The CDR3 loop is CASSEDRAYEQYF. The CDR3 coding sequence is TGCGCCAGCAGCGAGGACAGAGCCTACGAGCAGTACTTC.

The chain couples TRBV28 to TRBJ2-5; no firm D call. The ends were cut back, 3 bases at V and 7 bases at J, with 18 bases in the middle. Germline CDR1 MDHEN, CDR2 SYDVKM. CDR3 length: 15 amino acids. CDR3 loop: CASSFLPTRIGTQYF. The CDR3, as DNA: TGTGCCAGCAGTTTTCTCCCGACACGGATTGGGACCCAGTACTTC. Based on the CDR3 plus reference TRBV28 and TRBJ2-5, the full variable domain is DVKVTQSSRYLVKRTGEKVFLECVQDMDHENMFWYRQDPGLGLRLIYFSYDVKMKEKGDIPEGYSVSREKKERFSLILESASTNQTSMYLCASSFLPTRIGTQYFGPGTRLLVL.

This clone was counted only a few times. The chain has TRBV6-1 and TRBJ1-2, with D perhaps matching TRBD1 (5 bases). V was clipped by 5 bases and J by 10 bases, with 23 bases between them. This CDR3 is built from 15 residues. Germline-derived CDR1 and CDR2 are MNHNS and SASEGT. CDR3 in amino acids: CASSPRGGLGNYYTF. The CDR3 DNA sequence: TGTGCCAGCAGTCCAAGGGGAGGGCTTGGGAATTACTACACCTTC.

This chain joins TRBV6-5 and TRBJ1-1; D possibly corresponds to TRBD1 (6 bases). The CDR3 length is 16 residues. Trimming stripped 2 bases from V and 1 base from J, with 14 bases between. Germline lookup yields CDR1 MNHEY and CDR2 SVGAGI. The CDR3 loop is CASSYTGNGGNTEAFF. The CDR3 DNA follows: TGTGCCAGCAGTTACACAGGGAATGGGGGGAACACTGAAGCTTTCTTT.